The present entry profiles one TCR beta chain with its context. The target antigen is unknown. The repertoire was sequenced with immunoSEQ multiplex PCR; TCRdb's copy has only in-frame clones and lacks some. The sample lists about 94,000 clones; over 75% were seen once. The sample originates from a study of graft-versus-host responses after intestinal transplantation. Overall study context: Grafts were multivisceral, liver-intestinal, or isolated intestinal.

Study-wide results and caveats: Graft-donor T cell macrochimerism in patients accompanied high graft-versus-host to host-versus-graft clonal ratios in allografts.

The sequencing here drew on unstimulated CD8+ T cells sorted from spleen or lymph node cells, taken before intestinal transplant. The sequence was collected from a human donor who received an intestinal transplant.

DNA for the CDR3: TGTGCCAGCAGCTCCGGGACAGGGAGGGCAGGCGAGCAGTACTTC. Amino acid sequence: CASSSGTGRAGEQYF. V gene TRBV7-6 combines with J gene TRBJ2-7; 9 positions agree with TRBD1. Germline values: CDR1 SGHVS, CDR2 FNYEAQ. This CDR3 contains 15 residues. J was trimmed by 6 bases and V by 4 bases; bases with no gene match: 10.